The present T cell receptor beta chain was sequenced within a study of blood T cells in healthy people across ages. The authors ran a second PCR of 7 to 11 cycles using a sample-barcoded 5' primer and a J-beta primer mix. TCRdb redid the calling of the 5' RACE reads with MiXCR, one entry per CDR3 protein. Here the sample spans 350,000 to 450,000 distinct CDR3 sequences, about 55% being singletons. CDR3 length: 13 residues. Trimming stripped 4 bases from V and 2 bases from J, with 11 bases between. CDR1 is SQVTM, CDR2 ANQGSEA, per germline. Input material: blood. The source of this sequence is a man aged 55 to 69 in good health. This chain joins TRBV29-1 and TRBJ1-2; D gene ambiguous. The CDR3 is CSVVFRSNYGYTF. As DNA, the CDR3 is TGCAGCGTTGTATTTCGGTCCAACTATGGCTACACCTTC.